This T cell receptor (beta chain) was captured in a study of cytomegalovirus exposure and HLA in healthy donors. Donors in the study were healthy people who gave bone marrow. Study-level findings and limits: Accurate HLA-A and HLA-B prediction from TCR beta sequences was reported for most subjects. TCR beta V- and J-gene trimming, according to a later analysis, was linked to a missense DCLRE1C variant. According to a later analysis, most TCR beta chains associated with CMV appeared HLA-restricted.

Germline CDR1 reads SGHTA; CDR2 reads FQGTGA. This CDR3 has 16 residues. V was clipped by 5 bases and J by 7 bases, with 18 bases between them. In the PCR, 60 Vbeta and 13 Jbeta primers were used. Sequencing used immunoSEQ multiplex PCR; TCRdb keeps in-frame clones, though not all of them. Seen here are approximately 60,000 clones, roughly 85% observed once, and the top ten hold 1.5% to 2%. Concerning this clone: Its antigen is still unknown.

This TCR was recovered from a man in his thirties or forties in good health and CMV-seronegative. Sequenced material: PBMCs. This chain links TRBV7-3 with TRBJ1-6; a possible D gene is TRBD1 (5 bases). DNA for the CDR3: TGTGCCAGCAGCCGACAACCTCAGACAGAAAATTCACCCCTCCACTTT. Amino acids: CASSRQPQTENSPLHF.